This entry features one T cell receptor (beta chain) sequence. Its antigen is not known. A read error may account for a junction end that differs from germline. Primers for the PCR totalled 60 Vbeta and 13 Jbeta. Data came from immunoSEQ multiplex PCR; TCRdb stores just in-frame clones and leaves some out. The table shows some 150,000 clones, with roughly 74% occurring only once. The CDR3 runs 13 residues. Germline V CDR1 and CDR2: LNHDA, SQIVND (reference sequence). Regarding donors, all were healthy bone marrow donors. These data come from a study of cytomegalovirus exposure and HLA in healthy donors. The wider study: Earlier findings included some 120 million unique TCR beta sequences obtained from roughly 200 million T cells. Regarding the study as a whole: Sequencing had likely introduced a cluster of highly shared sequence variants as an artifact.

The sequence was obtained from a man aged 40-49 years in good health and CMV-seronegative. The sample comprised PBMCs. The V gene is TRBV19, the J gene TRBJ1-1; no reliable D call. CDR3 sequence reads: CASSGSSGTGAFF. In DNA, the CDR3 is TGTGCCAGTAGTGGGTCTAGTGGCACTGGAGCTTTCTTT. The full variable domain, its missing parts supplied by reference TRBV19 and TRBJ1-1, is DGGITQSPKYLFRKEGQNVTLSCEQNLNHDAMYWYRQDPGQGLRLIYYSQIVNDFQKGDIAEGYSVSREKKESFPLTVTSAQKNPTAFYLCASSGSSGTGAFFGQGTRLTVV.